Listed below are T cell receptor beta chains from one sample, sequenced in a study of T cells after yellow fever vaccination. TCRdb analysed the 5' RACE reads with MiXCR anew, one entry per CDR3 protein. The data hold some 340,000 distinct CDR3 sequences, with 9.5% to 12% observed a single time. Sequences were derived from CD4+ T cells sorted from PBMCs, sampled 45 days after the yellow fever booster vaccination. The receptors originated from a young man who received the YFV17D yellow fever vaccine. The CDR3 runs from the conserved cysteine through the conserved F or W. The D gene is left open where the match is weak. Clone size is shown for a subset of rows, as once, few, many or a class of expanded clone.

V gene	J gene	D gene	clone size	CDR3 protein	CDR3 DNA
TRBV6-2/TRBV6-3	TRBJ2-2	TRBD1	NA	CASSPDRGGSTGELFF	TGTGCCAGCAGTCCCGACAGGGGGGGAAGCACCGGGGAGCTGTTTTTT
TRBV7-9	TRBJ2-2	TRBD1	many	CASSLTGQGNTGELFF	TGTGCCAGCAGCTTAACCGGACAGGGCAACACCGGGGAGCTGTTTTTT
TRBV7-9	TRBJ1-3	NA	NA	CASSPRTISGNTIYF	TGTGCCAGCAGCCCAAGGACAATCTCTGGAAACACCATATATTTT
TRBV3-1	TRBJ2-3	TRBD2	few	CASSPGGGLTDTQYF	TGTGCCAGCAGTCCCGGGGGGGGTCTCACAGATACGCAGTATTTT
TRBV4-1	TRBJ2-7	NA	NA	CASSQAPSYEQYF	TGCGCCAGCAGCCAAGCACCCAGCTACGAGCAGTACTTC
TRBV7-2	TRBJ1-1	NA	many	CASSLRHSNTEAFF	TGTGCCAGCAGCTTGCGACACTCGAACACTGAAGCTTTCTTT
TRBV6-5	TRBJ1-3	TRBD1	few	CASRNQGGPGNTIYF	TGTGCCAGCAGGAACCAGGGGGGCCCTGGAAACACCATATATTTT
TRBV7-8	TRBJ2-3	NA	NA	CASSSFGTTDTQYF	TGTGCCAGCAGCTCGTTTGGGACCACAGATACGCAGTATTTT
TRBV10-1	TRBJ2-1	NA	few	CASSAGVYNNEQFF	TGCGCCAGCAGTGCGGGAGTCTATAACAATGAGCAGTTCTTC
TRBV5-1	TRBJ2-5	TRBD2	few	CASSLSLAGLETQYF	TGCGCCAGCAGCTTATCACTAGCGGGGTTGGAGACCCAGTACTTC
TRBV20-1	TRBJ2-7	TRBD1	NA	CSARNPGQGAYEQYF	TGCAGTGCTAGAAATCCGGGACAGGGGGCCTACGAGCAGTACTTC
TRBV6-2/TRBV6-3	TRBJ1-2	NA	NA	CASSYLGDADF	TGTGCCAGCAGTTATCTAGGGGATGCCGACTTC
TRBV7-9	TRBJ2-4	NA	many	CASSLMGALAKNIQYF	TGTGCCAGCAGCTTAATGGGGGCGCTAGCCAAAAACATTCAGTACTTC
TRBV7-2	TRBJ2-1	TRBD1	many	CASSSMTGGAGYEQFF	TGTGCCAGCAGCTCCATGACAGGGGGCGCAGGGTATGAGCAGTTCTTC
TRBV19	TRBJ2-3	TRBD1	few	CATENQGAADTQYF	TGTGCCACCGAAAACCAGGGGGCGGCAGATACGCAGTATTTT
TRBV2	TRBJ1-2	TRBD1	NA	CASSHPGQGFHGYTF	TGTGCCAGCAGTCACCCCGGACAGGGATTTCATGGCTACACCTTC
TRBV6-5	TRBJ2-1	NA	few	CASKAGFNEQFF	TGTGCCAGCAAGGCGGGGTTCAATGAGCAGTTCTTC
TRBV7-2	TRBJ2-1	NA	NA	CASRRDGYNEQFF	TGTGCCAGCAGACGCGACGGCTACAATGAGCAGTTCTTC
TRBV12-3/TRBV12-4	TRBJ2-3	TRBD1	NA	CASRKTGVDTQYF	TGTGCCAGCAGGAAGACAGGGGTAGATACGCAGTATTTT
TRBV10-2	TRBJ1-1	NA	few	CASSEEGNTEAFF	TGCGCCAGCAGTGAGGAAGGGAACACTGAAGCTTTCTTT
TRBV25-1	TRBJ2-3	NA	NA	CASSDRGDRWDF	TGTGCCAGCAGTGACCGTGGAGACAGGTGGGATTTT
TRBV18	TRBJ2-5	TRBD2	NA	CASSRYVGTTKETQYF	TGTGCCAGCTCACGTTACGTTGGGACTACGAAAGAGACCCAGTACTTC
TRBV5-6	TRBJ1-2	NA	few	CASSPRRDDGYTF	TGTGCCAGCAGCCCTAGGCGCGACGATGGCTACACCTTC
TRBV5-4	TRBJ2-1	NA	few	CASSFGQTWHEQFF	TGTGCCAGCAGCTTTGGCCAGACATGGCATGAGCAGTTCTTC
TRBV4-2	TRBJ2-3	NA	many	CASSPLTGGVRTQYF	TGTGCCAGCAGCCCCCTCACAGGGGGGGTCAGAACGCAGTATTTT
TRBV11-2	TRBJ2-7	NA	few	CASSSQVEQYF	TGTGCCAGCAGCTCGCAGGTCGAGCAGTACTTC
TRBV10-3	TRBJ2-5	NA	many	CAISEGFESGETQYF	TGTGCCATCAGTGAAGGCTTCGAGTCAGGGGAGACCCAGTACTTC
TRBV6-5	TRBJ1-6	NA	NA	CASDPRRTVDYNSPLHF	TGTGCCAGCGATCCTCGTAGGACCGTCGACTATAATTCACCCCTCCACTTT
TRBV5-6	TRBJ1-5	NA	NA	CASSLYPQPQHF	TGTGCCAGCAGCTTGTATCCCCAGCCCCAGCATTTT
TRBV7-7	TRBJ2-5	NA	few	CASSPRGASETQYF	TGTGCCAGCAGCCCTCGGGGGGCCAGTGAGACCCAGTACTTC
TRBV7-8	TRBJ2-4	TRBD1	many	CASSSGTGLDIQYF	TGTGCCAGCAGCTCCGGGACAGGCTTGGACATTCAGTACTTC
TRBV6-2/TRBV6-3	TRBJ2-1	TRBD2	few	CASSRQGLAVYNEQFF	TGTGCCAGCAGCCGACAGGGACTAGCGGTATACAATGAGCAGTTCTTC
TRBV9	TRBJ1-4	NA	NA	CASSSGNEKLFF	TGTGCCAGCAGCAGCGGGAATGAAAAACTGTTTTTT
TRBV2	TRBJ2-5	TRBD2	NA	CASSVLSGGQETQYF	TGTGCCAGCAGTGTTCTTAGCGGGGGCCAAGAGACCCAGTACTTC
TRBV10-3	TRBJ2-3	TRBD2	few	CAIRGTSGVDTQYF	TGTGCCATCAGAGGGACTAGCGGGGTGGATACGCAGTATTTT
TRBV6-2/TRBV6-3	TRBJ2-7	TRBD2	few	CASSRRTSGGYPEQYF	TGTGCCAGCAGTCGCCGGACTAGCGGGGGGTACCCCGAGCAGTACTTC
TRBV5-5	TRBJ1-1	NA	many	CASSLGTSPGEEAFF	TGTGCCAGCAGCTTGGGGACATCGCCTGGGGAAGAAGCTTTCTTT
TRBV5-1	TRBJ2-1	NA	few	CASSDQGSSYNEQFF	TGCGCCAGCAGTGACCAGGGGAGCTCCTACAATGAGCAGTTCTTC
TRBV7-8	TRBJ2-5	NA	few	CASSDEGIPGETQYF	TGTGCCAGCAGCGATGAGGGTATTCCGGGAGAGACCCAGTACTTC
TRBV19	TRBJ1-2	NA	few	CASSLTVRDGYTF	TGTGCCAGTAGTCTAACGGTCCGGGATGGCTACACCTTC
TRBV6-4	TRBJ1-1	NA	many	CASSEQGGTEAFF	TGTGCCAGCAGTGAACAGGGAGGCACTGAAGCTTTCTTT
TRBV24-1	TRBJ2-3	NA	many	CATSDQPGDTQYF	TGTGCCACCAGTGACCAGCCCGGGGATACGCAGTATTTT
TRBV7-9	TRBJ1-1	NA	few	CASSARGSRAFF	TGTGCCAGCAGCGCCCGCGGCTCTCGGGCTTTCTTT
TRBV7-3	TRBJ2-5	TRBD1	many	CASSPTGVQETQYF	TGTGCCAGCAGCCCTACAGGGGTGCAAGAGACCCAGTACTTC
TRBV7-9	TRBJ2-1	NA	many	CASSPDSNEQFF	TGTGCCAGCAGCCCGGACAGTAATGAGCAGTTCTTC
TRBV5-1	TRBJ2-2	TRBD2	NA	CASSLMTSGALAGELFF	TGCGCCAGCAGCTTAATGACTAGCGGGGCGTTAGCCGGGGAGCTGTTTTTT
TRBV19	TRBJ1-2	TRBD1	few	CASRDRPYGYTF	TGTGCCAGCCGGGACAGGCCATATGGCTACACCTTC
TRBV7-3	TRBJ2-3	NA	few	CASSFGLAADTQYF	TGTGCCAGCAGCTTCGGGTTAGCGGCAGATACGCAGTATTTT
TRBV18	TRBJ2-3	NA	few	CASSPTQGRTDTQYF	TGTGCCAGCTCACCAACCCAGGGTCGCACAGATACGCAGTATTTT
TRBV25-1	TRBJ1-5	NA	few	CASSDLRSGSNQPQHF	TGTGCCAGCAGTGATCTCAGGTCCGGTAGCAATCAGCCCCAGCATTTT
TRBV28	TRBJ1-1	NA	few	CASTRQGGGAAVNTEAFF	TGTGCCAGCACCCGACAAGGGGGTGGAGCGGCTGTAAACACTGAAGCTTTCTTT
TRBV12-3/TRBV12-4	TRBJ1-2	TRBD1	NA	CASSKGPGQGDYGYTF	TGTGCCAGCAGTAAAGGCCCGGGACAGGGGGACTATGGCTACACCTTC
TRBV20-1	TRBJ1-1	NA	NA	CSARAWMNTEAFF	TGCAGTGCTAGAGCGTGGATGAACACTGAAGCTTTCTTT